The 9 T cell receptor beta chains below come from one sample, sequenced in a study of cytomegalovirus exposure and HLA in healthy donors. The primer mix had 60 Vbeta and 13 Jbeta primers. Method: immunoSEQ multiplex PCR; TCRdb's copy keeps in-frame clones and lacks some. Of roughly 20,000 clones detected, more than 65% appear once; the ten largest clones hold 3.7%. Sequencing input: PBMCs. The receptors come from a man younger than 35 in good health and CMV-seronegative.

This clone appeared once. The chain is built from TRBV6-5 and TRBJ2-7; 11 nucleotides match TRBD1. The CDR3 is made up of 14 amino acids. J lost 3 bases, V lost 7 bases, and 5 bases had no gene match. Per germline, CDR1 MNHEY and CDR2 SVGAGI. The CDR3 reads CASMGQGGVYEQYF. CDR3 bases: TGTGCCAGCATGGGACAGGGGGGTGTCTACGAGCAGTACTTC.

The chain uses TRBV9 and TRBJ1-5, with D perhaps matching TRBD1 (6 bases). The V and J ends lost 4 bases and 2 bases respectively, with 13 bases between them. This CDR3 has 15 amino acids. Per the germline V gene, CDR1 is SGDLS and CDR2 is YYNGEE. The CDR3 DNA reads as TGTGCCAGCAGCTCCAGGGGAGAGCGCAATCAGCCCCAGCATTTT. Its protein product is CASSSRGERNQPQHF.

The chain has TRBV25-1 and TRBJ2-3; D perhaps matches TRBD2 (5 bases). V was cut by 3 bases and J by 3 bases, with 10 bases left in between. The CDR3 is made up of 14 amino acids. CDR1 MGHDK and CDR2 SYGVNS come from the germline V gene. The CDR3 DNA reads TGTGCCAGCAGTGATTCCCGGGGAACAGATACGCAGTATTTT. Its protein product is CASSDSRGTDTQYF.

In this sample, this clone turned up a few times. The chain employs TRBV29-1 and TRBJ2-1, with 13 bases that match TRBD2. Germline CDR1 SQVTM, CDR2 ANQGSEA. Trimming cost V 7 bases and J 4 bases; bases outside gene matches: 4. The CDR3 has 14 amino acids. CDR3 sequence reads: CSAETSGGYNEQFF. As DNA, the CDR3 is TGCAGCGCCGAGACTAGCGGGGGGTACAATGAGCAGTTCTTC.

The chain employs TRBV9 and TRBJ2-1; 9 bases match TRBD1. Germline CDR1 reads SGDLS; CDR2 reads YYNGEE. V lost 3 bases and J lost 4; bases outside the gene matches: 2. The CDR3 spans 14 residues. For the CDR3, the DNA is TGTGCCAGCAGCGCCGGGACAGGGTACAATGAGCAGTTCTTC. This encodes CASSAGTGYNEQFF.

The chain recombines TRBV15 with TRBJ2-7, with TRBD1 matching over 10 bases. Germline CDR1 and CDR2: LNHNV and YYDKDF (reference sequence). The CDR3 extends over 16 amino acids. V gave up 5 bases and J gave up 6 bases; unmatched junction bases: 13. The CDR3 spells CATSLVGGQGLGEQYF. CDR3 sequence (DNA): TGTGCCACCAGCCTGGTGGGGGGACAGGGGCTGGGCGAGCAGTACTTC.

This clone has more than one count but fewer than ten. The genes are TRBV30 and TRBJ1-2, with a tentative D call TRBD1 (5 bases). The V end was cut by 2 bases, the J end by 8 bases, with 15 bases between. Germline V gene sequence: CDR1 GTSNPN, CDR2 SVGIG (reference sequence). CDR3 length equals 13 residues. CDR3 sequence (DNA): TGTGCCTGGAGTCGAGACAGACCTAGGGGCTACACCTTC. It yields the protein CAWSRDRPRGYTF.

This clone was seen only once. The V and J genes are TRBV2 and TRBJ1-2; D not certain. The V end lost 6 bases, the J end lost 0 bases, and 8 bases lay between the germline ends. This CDR3 is 13 amino acids long. CDR1 and CDR2 (germline): SNHLY, FYNNEI. In DNA form, the CDR3 reads TGTGCCAGCAGCTACAGAGCTAACTATGGCTACACCTTC. It translates to CASSYRANYGYTF. The complete variable domain, with remaining parts taken from reference TRBV2 and TRBJ1-2, reads EPEVTQTPSHQVTQMGQEVILRCVPISNHLYFYWYRQILGQKVEFLVSFYNNEISEKSEIFDDQFSVERPDGSNFTLKIRSTKLEDSAMYFCASSYRANYGYTFGSGTRLTVV.

This clone has a handful of counts. This rearrangement joins TRBV2 to TRBJ1-5, with D perhaps matching TRBD1 (6 bases). Germline-derived CDR1 and CDR2 are SNHLY and FYNNEI. The CDR3 spans 15 residues. V shed 3 bases and J shed 1 base, with 10 bases lying between them. CDR3 sequence (DNA): TGTGCCAGCAGTGATCTAGGGGGAAGCAATCAGCCCCAGCATTTT. Translating it yields CASSDLGGSNQPQHF.